This is a list of T cell receptor beta chains from one sample in a study of T cells after yellow fever vaccination. TCRdb re-called the 5' RACE reads through MiXCR, storing one row per CDR3 protein. Among under 550,000 distinct CDR3 sequences listed, 21% were seen once. Sequencing was performed on PBMCs, taken roughly 20 days after the first yellow fever vaccination. These receptors were obtained from a man younger than 30 who received the YFV17D yellow fever vaccine. The CDR3 runs from the conserved cysteine through the conserved F or W.

>TRBV20-1|TRBJ2-3
CSARRGGDTQYF
>TRBV20-1|TRBJ2-7
CSARDPGTGYEQYF
>TRBV2|TRBJ2-1
CASRGTERNEQFF
>TRBV20-1|TRBJ1-2
CSARGVLPWDGGYTF
>TRBV5-1|TRBJ2-1
CASSWTLAGSSYNEQFF
>TRBV20-1|TRBJ1-5
CSASSGNQPQHF
>TRBV12-3/TRBV12-4|TRBJ2-7
CASSPGTGSSYEQYF
>TRBV9|TRBJ2-3
CASSVEQGRTDTQYF
>TRBV5-1|TRBJ2-3
CASSPGQVRGDTQYF
>TRBV5-4|TRBJ2-1
CASSLGDRGRNEQFF
>TRBV5-5|TRBJ2-2
CASSPVSTGELFF
>TRBV5-1|TRBJ2-5
CASSAEPGQPQETQYF
>TRBV7-8|TRBJ1-2
CASSSPQGAQTF
>TRBV5-4|TRBJ2-7
CASSPGVAYEQYF
>TRBV9|TRBJ1-2
CASSVNDNYGYTF
>TRBV3-1|TRBJ1-1
CASSQSSSHTEAFF
>TRBV6-1|TRBJ2-3
CASSVAGGQDTQYF
>TRBV11-2|TRBJ2-3
CASSLKIAGGADTQYF
>TRBV5-1|TRBJ1-1
CASSLNPNSNTEAFF
>TRBV5-1|TRBJ1-4
CASRFTGTVYEKLFF
>TRBV29-1|TRBJ2-5
CSVDRHGFQETQYF
>TRBV5-4|TRBJ2-1
CASSLDNRRIDEQFF
>TRBV5-1|TRBJ1-5
CASSLEGSGKGQPQHF
>TRBV20-1|TRBJ2-5
CSARVQETQYF
>TRBV6-2/TRBV6-3|TRBJ1-6
CASSYRDNSPLHF
>TRBV12-3/TRBV12-4|TRBJ2-2
CASSLRGLGELFF
>TRBV3-1|TRBJ2-1
CASSQGADTPGRPLGNEQFF
>TRBV20-1|TRBJ2-7
CSATRGPGTGPYEQYF
>TRBV3-1|TRBJ2-4
CTISPRGAAKNIQYF
>TRBV20-1|TRBJ1-6
CSARGGRVNSPLHF
>TRBV9|TRBJ2-1
CASSVGQGNYNEQFF
>TRBV6-2/TRBV6-3|TRBJ1-4
CASSFGTENEKLFF
>TRBV4-3|TRBJ2-2
CASSLYRGGELFF
>TRBV25-1|TRBJ2-5
CASSDPQDPWSEETQYF
>TRBV11-2|TRBJ2-7
CASSFGHSTYEQYF
>TRBV16|TRBJ1-2
CASSLLLGDGYTF
>TRBV3-1|TRBJ2-3
CASSSGPGNTQYF
>TRBV6-5|TRBJ1-6
CASSYSRAAANSPLHF
>TRBV7-9|TRBJ2-1
CASSLASHNEQFF
>TRBV6-2/TRBV6-3|TRBJ2-3
CASSQDFSITDTQYF